This TCR beta chain was sequenced during a study of breast tumors, draining lymph nodes, adjacent tissues. Breast cancer patients provided tissue from their axillary draining lymph nodes. Study-wide results and limits: Findings are consistent with lymph node origin and intratumoral expansion of most tumor T cells. The lymph node origin of tumor T cells was framed as consistent with a hypothesis, not demonstrated. Luminal-like breast cancer showed significantly greater tumor-nontumor repertoire similarity than basal-like breast cancer did. Tumor repertoires ranked between lymph nodes and nontumor tissue in diversity, with V and J gene preferences.

TCRdb re-called the multiplex PCR reads with MiXCR, one entry per CDR3 protein. The sample has around 130,000 distinct CDR3 sequences, approximately 30% seen once. Turning to this clonotype: Its antigen is unidentified.

Per the germline V gene, CDR1 is MNHNY and CDR2 is SVGAGI (reference sequence). The CDR3 is 18 amino acids. The V gene lost 6 bases and the J gene lost 4 bases, with 25 bases spanning the gap. J is TRBJ1-3 and V is TRBV6-6; tentatively, D is TRBD1 (5 bases). This sequence originates from a female donor with breast cancer. Some clones in this sample may be carry-over from other donors' samples. Sequenced input: axillary lymph node tissue. CDR3 amino acids: CASSRGDSPTKRGNTIYF. CDR3 nucleotide sequence: TGTGCCAGCAGCCGGGGGGATTCCCCTACGAAACGGGGAAACACCATATATTTT.